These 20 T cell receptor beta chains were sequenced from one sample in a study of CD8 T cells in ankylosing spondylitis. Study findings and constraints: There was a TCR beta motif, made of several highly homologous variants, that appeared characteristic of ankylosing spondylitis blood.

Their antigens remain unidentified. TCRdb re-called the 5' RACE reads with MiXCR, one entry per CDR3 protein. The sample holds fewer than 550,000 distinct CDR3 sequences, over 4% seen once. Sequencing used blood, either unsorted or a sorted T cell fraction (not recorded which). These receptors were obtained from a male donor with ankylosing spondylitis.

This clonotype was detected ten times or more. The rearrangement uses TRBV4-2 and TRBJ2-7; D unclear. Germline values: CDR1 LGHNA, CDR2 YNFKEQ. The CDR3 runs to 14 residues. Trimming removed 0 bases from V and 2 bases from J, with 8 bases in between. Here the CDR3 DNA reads TGTGCCAGCAGCCAAGATCGAGGAGCCTACGAGCAGTACTTC. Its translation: CASSQDRGAYEQYF.

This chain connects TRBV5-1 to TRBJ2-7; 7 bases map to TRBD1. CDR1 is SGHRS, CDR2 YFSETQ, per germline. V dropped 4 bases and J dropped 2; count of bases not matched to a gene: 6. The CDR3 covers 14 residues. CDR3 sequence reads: CASSRGTATYEQYF. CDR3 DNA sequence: TGCGCCAGCAGCAGGGGGACAGCAACCTACGAGCAGTACTTC.

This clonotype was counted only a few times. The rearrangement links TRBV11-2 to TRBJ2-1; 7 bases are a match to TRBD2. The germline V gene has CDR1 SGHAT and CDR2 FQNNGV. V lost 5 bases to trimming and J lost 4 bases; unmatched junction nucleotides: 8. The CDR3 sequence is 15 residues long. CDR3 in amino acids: CASSPIGLEYNEQFF. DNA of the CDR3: TGTGCCAGCAGCCCGATCGGACTAGAGTACAATGAGCAGTTCTTC. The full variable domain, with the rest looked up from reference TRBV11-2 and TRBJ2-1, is EAGVAQSPRYKIIEKRQSVAFWCNPISGHATLYWYQQILGQGPKLLIQFQNNGVVDDSQLPKDRFSAERLKGVDSTLKIQPAKLEDSAVYLCASSPIGLEYNEQFFGPGTRLTVL.

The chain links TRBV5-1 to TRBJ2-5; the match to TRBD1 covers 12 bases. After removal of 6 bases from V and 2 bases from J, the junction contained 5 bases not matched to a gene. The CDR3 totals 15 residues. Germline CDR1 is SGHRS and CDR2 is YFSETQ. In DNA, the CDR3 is TGCGCCAGCATAGGGACAGGGGGCCTACAAGAGACCCAGTACTTC. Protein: CASIGTGGLQETQYF.

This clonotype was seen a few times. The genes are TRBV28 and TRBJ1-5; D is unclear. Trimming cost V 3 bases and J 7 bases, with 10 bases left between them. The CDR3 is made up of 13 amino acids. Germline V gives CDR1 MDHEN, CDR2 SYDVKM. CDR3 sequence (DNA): TGTGCCAGCAGTTTCTTCGGGAACCAGCCCCAGCATTTT. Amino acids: CASSFFGNQPQHF.

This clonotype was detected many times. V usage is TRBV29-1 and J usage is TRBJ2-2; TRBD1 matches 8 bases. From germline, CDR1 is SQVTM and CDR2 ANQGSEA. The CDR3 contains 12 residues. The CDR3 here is CTGTGNTGELFF. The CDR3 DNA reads TGCACCGGGACAGGGAACACCGGGGAGCTGTTTTTT.

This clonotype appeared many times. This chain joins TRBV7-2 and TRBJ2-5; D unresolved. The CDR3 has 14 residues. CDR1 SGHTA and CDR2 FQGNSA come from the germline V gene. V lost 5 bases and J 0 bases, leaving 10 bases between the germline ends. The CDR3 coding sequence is TGTGCCAGCAGCCCCGAGGTCCACCAAGAGACCCAGTACTTC. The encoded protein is CASSPEVHQETQYF.

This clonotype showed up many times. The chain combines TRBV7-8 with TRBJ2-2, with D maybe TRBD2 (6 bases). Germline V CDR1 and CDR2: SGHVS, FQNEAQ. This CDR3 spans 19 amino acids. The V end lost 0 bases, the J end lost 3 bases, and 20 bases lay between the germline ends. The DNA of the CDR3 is TGTGCCAGCAGCTTAGCGTTCTGGCACAGCGGGTCGTACACCGGGGAGCTGTTTTTT. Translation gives CASSLAFWHSGSYTGELFF.

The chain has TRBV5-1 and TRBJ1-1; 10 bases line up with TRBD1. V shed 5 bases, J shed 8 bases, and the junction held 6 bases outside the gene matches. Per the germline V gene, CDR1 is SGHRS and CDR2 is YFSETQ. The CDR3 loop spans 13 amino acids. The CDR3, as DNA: TGCGCCAGCAGGGAGACAGGGGGCGCAGAAGCTTTCTTT. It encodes CASRETGGAEAFF.

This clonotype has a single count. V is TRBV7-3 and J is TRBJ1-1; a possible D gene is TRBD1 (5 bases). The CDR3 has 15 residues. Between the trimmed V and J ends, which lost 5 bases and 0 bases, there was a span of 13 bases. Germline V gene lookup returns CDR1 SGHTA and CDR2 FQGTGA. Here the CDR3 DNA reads TGTGCCAGCAGCCCTGGGGGACTGATGAACACTGAAGCTTTCTTT. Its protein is CASSPGGLMNTEAFF.

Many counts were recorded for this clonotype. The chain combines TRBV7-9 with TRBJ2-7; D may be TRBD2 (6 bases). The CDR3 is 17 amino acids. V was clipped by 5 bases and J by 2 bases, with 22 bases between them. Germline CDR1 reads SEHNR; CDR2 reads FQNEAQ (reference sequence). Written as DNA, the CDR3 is TGTGCCAGCAGCCCCCAGGGTGGGGGGAGAGGTACCTACGAGCAGTACTTC. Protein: CASSPQGGGRGTYEQYF.

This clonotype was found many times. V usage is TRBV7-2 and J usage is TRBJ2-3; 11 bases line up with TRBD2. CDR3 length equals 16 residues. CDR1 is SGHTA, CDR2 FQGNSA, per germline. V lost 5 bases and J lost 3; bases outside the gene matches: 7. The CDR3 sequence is CASSPPSGRWTDTQYF. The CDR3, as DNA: TGTGCCAGCAGCCCTCCTAGCGGGAGGTGGACAGATACGCAGTATTTT.

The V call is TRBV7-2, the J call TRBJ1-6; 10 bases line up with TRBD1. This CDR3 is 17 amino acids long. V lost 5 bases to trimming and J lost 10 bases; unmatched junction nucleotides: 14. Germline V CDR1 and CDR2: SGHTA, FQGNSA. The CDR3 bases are TGTGCCAGCAGCGCCCGGGACAGGGGATTTTTGGTGTCACCCCTCCACTTT. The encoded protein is CASSARDRGFLVSPLHF. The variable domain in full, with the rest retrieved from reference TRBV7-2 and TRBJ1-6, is GAGVSQSPSNKVTEKGKDVELRCDPISGHTALYWYRQSLGQGLEFLIYFQGNSAPDKSGLPSDRFSAERTGGSVSTLTIQRTQQEDSAVYLCASSARDRGFLVSPLHFGNGTRLTVT.

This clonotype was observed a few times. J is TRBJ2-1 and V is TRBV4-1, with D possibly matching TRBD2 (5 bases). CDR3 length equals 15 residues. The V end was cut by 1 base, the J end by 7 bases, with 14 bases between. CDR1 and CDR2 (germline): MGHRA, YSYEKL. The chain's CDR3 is CASSQGRASRNEQFF. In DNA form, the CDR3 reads TGCGCCAGCAGCCAAGGAAGGGCTAGCCGGAATGAGCAGTTCTTC.

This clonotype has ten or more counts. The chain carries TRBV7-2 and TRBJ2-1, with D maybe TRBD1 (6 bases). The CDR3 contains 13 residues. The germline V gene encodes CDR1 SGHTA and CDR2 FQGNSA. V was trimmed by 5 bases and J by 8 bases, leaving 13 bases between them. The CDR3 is CASSPRQDHEQFF. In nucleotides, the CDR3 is TGTGCCAGCAGCCCCCGACAGGACCATGAGCAGTTCTTC.

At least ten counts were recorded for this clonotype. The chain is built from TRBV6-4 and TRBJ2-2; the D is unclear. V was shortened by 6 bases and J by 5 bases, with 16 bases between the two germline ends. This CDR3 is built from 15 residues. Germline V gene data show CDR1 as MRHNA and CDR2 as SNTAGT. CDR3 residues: CASRRAAGLTGELFF. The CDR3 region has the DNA TGTGCCAGCAGAAGGGCGGCCGGGTTAACCGGGGAGCTGTTTTTT.

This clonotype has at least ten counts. As DNA, the CDR3 is TGTGCCAGCAGTGAATATCGGGGTGTGAGGGGAAACACCATATATTTT. Encoded protein: CASSEYRGVRGNTIYF. This chain connects TRBV25-1 to TRBJ1-3; unclear D gene. V was cut by 0 bases and J by 4 bases, with 13 bases left in between. The CDR3 runs 16 residues. The germline V gene has CDR1 MGHDK and CDR2 SYGVNS.

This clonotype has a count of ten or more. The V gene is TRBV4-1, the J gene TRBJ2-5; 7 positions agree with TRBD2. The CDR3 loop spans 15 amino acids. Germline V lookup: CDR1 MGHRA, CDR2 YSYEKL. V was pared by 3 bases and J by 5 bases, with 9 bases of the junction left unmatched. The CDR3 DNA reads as TGCGCCAGCAGCCAGAGGATACTCGGGGGGGAGACCCAGTACTTC. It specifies CASSQRILGGETQYF.

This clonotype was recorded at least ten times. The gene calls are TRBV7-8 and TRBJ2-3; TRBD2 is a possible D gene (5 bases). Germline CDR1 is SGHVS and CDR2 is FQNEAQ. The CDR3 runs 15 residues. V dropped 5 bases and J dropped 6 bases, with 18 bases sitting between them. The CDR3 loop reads CASSLYGEWKDTQYF. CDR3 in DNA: TGTGCCAGCAGCCTCTATGGGGAGTGGAAGGATACGCAGTATTTT.

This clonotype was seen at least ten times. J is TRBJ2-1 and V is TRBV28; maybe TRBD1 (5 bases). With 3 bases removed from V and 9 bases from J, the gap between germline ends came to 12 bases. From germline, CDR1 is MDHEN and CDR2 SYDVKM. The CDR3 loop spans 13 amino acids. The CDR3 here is CASSFGHTGEQFF. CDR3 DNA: TGTGCCAGCAGTTTCGGACACACTGGTGAGCAGTTCTTC.